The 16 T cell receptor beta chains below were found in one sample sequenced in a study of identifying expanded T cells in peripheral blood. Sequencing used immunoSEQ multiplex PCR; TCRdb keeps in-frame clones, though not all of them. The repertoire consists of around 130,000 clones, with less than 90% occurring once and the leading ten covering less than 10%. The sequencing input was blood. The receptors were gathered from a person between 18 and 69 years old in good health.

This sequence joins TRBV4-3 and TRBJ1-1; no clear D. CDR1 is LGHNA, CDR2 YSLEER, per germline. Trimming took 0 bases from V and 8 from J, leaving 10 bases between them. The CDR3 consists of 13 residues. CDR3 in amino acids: CASSQDMSAEAFF. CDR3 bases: TGCGCCAGCAGCCAAGATATGAGCGCCGAAGCTTTCTTT.

The CDR3 coding sequence is TGCAGCGTTGAAATAGGACTAGCGGGGGGGGATACGCAGTATTTT. Protein sequence: CSVEIGLAGGDTQYF. V usage is TRBV29-1 and J usage is TRBJ2-3; 15 positions match TRBD2. V shed 2 bases, J shed 6 bases, and the junction held 3 bases outside the gene matches. Germline V gene lookup returns CDR1 SQVTM and CDR2 ANQGSEA. This CDR3 is built from 15 residues.

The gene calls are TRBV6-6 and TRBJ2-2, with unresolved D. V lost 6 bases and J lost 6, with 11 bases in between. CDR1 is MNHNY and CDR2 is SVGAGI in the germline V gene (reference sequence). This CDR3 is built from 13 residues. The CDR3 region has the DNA TGTGCCAGCAGCCCCATCCCCCCCGGGGAGCTGTTTTTT. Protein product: CASSPIPPGELFF.

This CDR3 reads CASSPGQVNSPLHF. The CDR3, as DNA: TGCGCCAGCAGCCCGGGACAGGTTAATTCACCCCTCCACTTT. The chain has TRBV5-1 and TRBJ1-6; TRBD1 matches at 8 bases. V lost 4 bases to trimming and J lost 6 bases; unmatched junction nucleotides: 3. The V gene's germline CDR1 is SGHRS and CDR2 YFSETQ. The CDR3 extends over 14 amino acids.

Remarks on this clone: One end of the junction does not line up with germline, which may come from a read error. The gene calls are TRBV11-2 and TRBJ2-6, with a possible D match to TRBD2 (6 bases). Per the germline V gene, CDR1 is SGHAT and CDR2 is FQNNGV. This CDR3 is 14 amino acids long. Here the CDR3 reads CASSPGTGANVLTF. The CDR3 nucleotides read TGTGCCAGCAGCCCCGGGACTGGAGCCAACGTCCTGACTTTC.

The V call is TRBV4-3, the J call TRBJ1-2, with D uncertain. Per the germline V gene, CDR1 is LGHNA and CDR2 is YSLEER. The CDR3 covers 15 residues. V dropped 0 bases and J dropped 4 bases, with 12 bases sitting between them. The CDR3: CASSQDGTVSYGYTF. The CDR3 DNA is TGCGCCAGCAGCCAAGATGGCACAGTTAGCTATGGCTACACCTTC.

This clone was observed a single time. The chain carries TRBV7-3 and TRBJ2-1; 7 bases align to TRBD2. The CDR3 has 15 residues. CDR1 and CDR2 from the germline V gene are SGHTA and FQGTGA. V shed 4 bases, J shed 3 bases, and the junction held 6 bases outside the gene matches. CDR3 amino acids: CASSSDSGGYNEQFF. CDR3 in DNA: TGTGCCAGCAGCTCGGACTCGGGGGGCTACAATGAGCAGTTCTTC.

For the CDR3, the DNA is TGTGCCAGCAGTTACTCGTTAGCGGGATACAGCAATGAGCAGTTCTTC. It yields the protein CASSYSLAGYSNEQFF. The chain has TRBV6-5 and TRBJ2-1, with 8 nucleotides matching TRBD2. Germline loops: CDR1 MNHEY, CDR2 SVGAGI. The J segment lost 6 bases and the V segment lost 0 bases, leaving 7 bases of the junction unmatched. The CDR3 covers 16 residues.

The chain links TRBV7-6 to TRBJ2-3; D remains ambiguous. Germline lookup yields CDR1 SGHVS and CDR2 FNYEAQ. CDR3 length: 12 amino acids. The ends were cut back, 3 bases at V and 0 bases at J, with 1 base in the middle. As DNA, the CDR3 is TGTGCCAGCAGCTTCAGCACAGATACGCAGTATTTT. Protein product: CASSFSTDTQYF.

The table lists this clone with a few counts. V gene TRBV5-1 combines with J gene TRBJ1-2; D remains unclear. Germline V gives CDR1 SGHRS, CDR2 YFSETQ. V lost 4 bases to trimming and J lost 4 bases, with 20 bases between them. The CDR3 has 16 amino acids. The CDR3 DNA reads TGCGCCAGCAGCCCGTCGGGCCTCCAGCAGCGCTATGGCTACACCTTC. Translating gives CASSPSGLQQRYGYTF.

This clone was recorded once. CDR3 in DNA: TGTGCCAGCAGCGACCGGACCCTCTACGAGCAGTACTTC. It codes for CASSDRTLYEQYF. The rearrangement uses TRBV6-5 and TRBJ2-7; D uncertain. V lost 6 bases and J 3 bases, leaving 12 bases between the germline ends. Germline V gene data show CDR1 as MNHEY and CDR2 as SVGAGI. The CDR3 has 13 residues.

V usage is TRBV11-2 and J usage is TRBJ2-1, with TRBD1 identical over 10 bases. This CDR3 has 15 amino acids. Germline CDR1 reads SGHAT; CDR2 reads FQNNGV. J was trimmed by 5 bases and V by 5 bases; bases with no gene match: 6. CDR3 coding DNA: TGTGCCAGCAGCCGACAGGGGGCGGCGGACAATGAGCAGTTCTTC. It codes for CASSRQGAADNEQFF. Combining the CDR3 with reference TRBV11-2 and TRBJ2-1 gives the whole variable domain EAGVAQSPRYKIIEKRQSVAFWCNPISGHATLYWYQQILGQGPKLLIQFQNNGVVDDSQLPKDRFSAERLKGVDSTLKIQPAKLEDSAVYLCASSRQGAADNEQFFGPGTRLTVL.

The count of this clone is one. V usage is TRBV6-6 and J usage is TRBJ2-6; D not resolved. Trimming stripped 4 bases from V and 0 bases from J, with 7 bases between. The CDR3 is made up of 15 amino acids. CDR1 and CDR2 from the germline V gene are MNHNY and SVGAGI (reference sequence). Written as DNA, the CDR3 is TGTGCCAGCAGTTTAGTCCCCTCTGGGGCCAACGTCCTGACTTTC. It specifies CASSLVPSGANVLTF.

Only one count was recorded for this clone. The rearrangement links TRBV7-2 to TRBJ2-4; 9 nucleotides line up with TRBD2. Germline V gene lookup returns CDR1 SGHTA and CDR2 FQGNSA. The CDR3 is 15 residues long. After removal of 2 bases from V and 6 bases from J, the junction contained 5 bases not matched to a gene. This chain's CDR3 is CASSLSRAGGNIQYF. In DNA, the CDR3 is TGTGCCAGCAGCTTAAGTAGAGCGGGGGGAAACATTCAGTACTTC.

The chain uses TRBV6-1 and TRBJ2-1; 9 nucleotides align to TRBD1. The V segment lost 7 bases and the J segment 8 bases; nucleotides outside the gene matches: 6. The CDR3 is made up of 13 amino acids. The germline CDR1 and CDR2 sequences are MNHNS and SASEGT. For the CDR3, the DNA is TGTGCCAGCAAAGGGACAGGGCCTTATGAGCAGTTCTTC. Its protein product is CASKGTGPYEQFF.

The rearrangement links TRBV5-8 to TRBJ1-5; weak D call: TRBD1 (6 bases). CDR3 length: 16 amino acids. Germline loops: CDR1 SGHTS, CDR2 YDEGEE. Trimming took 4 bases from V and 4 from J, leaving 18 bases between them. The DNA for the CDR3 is TGTGCCAGCAGCCGAGGGGGACGGACAGCTAATCAGCCCCAGCATTTT. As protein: CASSRGGRTANQPQHF. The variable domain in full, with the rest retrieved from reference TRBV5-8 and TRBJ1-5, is EAGVTQSPTHLIKTRGQQATLRCSPISGHTSVYWYQQALGLGLQFLLWYDEGEERNRGNFPPRFSGRQFPNYSSELNVNALELEDSALYLCASSRGGRTANQPQHFGDGTRLSIL.